These 10 T cell receptor beta chains originate from one sample sequenced in a study of response to subunit inactivated influenza vaccine. TCRdb re-analysed the RT-PCR reads in MiXCR, keeping a single row per CDR3 protein. The top ten clones hold about 12% of a sample with some 500,000 distinct CDR3 sequences, 13% of them seen once. This sample comprised PBMCs from blood, obtained roughly 45 days after vaccination. The receptor source for this set is a man aged 50 or older who received an inactivated influenza vaccine.

The chain carries TRBV9 and TRBJ2-7; 7 positions match TRBD2. Germline CDR1 and CDR2: SGDLS and YYNGEE. The CDR3 loop spans 15 amino acids. Unmatched junction bases numbered 7, after V lost 2 bases and J lost 2 bases. In nucleotides, the CDR3 is TGTGCCAGCAGCGTGGGGGGGAGCGGCACCTACGAGCAGTACTTC. Residues: CASSVGGSGTYEQYF.

This chain links TRBV7-9 with TRBJ1-1; D not resolved. The germline gives CDR1 SEHNR, CDR2 FQNEAQ (reference sequence). The CDR3 covers 15 residues. The germline V and J ends were trimmed by 5 bases and 0 bases, with 13 bases remaining between them. CDR3 sequence reads: CASSRLAALNTEAFF. CDR3 sequence (DNA): TGTGCCAGCAGCCGCCTGGCAGCCTTGAACACTGAAGCTTTCTTT.

The rearrangement uses TRBV6-1 and TRBJ2-2; 10 bases fit TRBD1. CDR3 length equals 15 residues. Germline V gives CDR1 MNHNS, CDR2 SASEGT. Losses at the gene ends were 5 bases for V and 5 bases for J; bases not matched to a gene: 5. This CDR3 is CASSTPGQGTGELFF. The CDR3 nucleotides are TGTGCCAGCAGTACACCGGGACAGGGGACCGGGGAGCTGTTTTTT.

The chain links TRBV4-3 to TRBJ2-3; 7 bases are shared with TRBD2. Germline V gene data show CDR1 as LGHNA and CDR2 as YSLEER. This CDR3 is 15 amino acids long. V was clipped by 1 base and J by 1 base; unmatched bases: 2. CDR3 coding DNA: TGCGCCAGCAGCCAAGGCAGCGGGGGCACAGATACGCAGTATTTT. This sequence encodes CASSQGSGGTDTQYF.

The gene calls are TRBV2 and TRBJ2-7; D remains ambiguous. V dropped 3 bases and J dropped 3 bases, with 12 bases sitting between them. Germline lookup yields CDR1 SNHLY and CDR2 FYNNEI. This CDR3 has 14 amino acids. The CDR3 DNA is TGTGCCAGCAGTGAGACCGGCAGCAGCTACGAGCAGTACTTC. Its translation: CASSETGSSYEQYF.

This clonotype was counted only a few times. V is TRBV6-1 and J is TRBJ2-5; 15 positions match TRBD2. The germline V gene has CDR1 MNHNS and CDR2 SASEGT. The CDR3 totals 18 residues. J was trimmed by 5 bases and V by 5 bases; bases with no gene match: 12. Here the CDR3 reads CASSNPRTSGRARETQYF. CDR3 DNA: TGTGCCAGCAGTAATCCTAGGACTAGCGGGAGGGCAAGGGAGACCCAGTACTTC.

Only a few counts were recorded for this clonotype. This chain links TRBV3-1 with TRBJ2-7; possible D gene TRBD2, 5 bases. The CDR3 is 15 residues long. With 0 bases removed from V and 4 bases from J, the gap between germline ends came to 13 bases. CDR1 and CDR2 (germline): LGHDT, YNNKEL (reference sequence). The CDR3 DNA sequence: TGTGCCAGCAGCCAAGACTCTAGCCCGACGTACGAGCAGTACTTC. Its protein is CASSQDSSPTYEQYF.

This chain uses TRBV12-3 or TRBV12-4 with TRBJ1-2, with 9 bases that match TRBD1. V trimming: 6 bases; J trimming: 5 bases; junction bases outside the gene matches: 7. The CDR3 has 14 residues. CDR3 bases: TGTGCCAGCAGCCAAACAGGGGGCGTGTATGGCTACACCTTC. Residues: CASSQTGGVYGYTF.

The chain carries TRBV7-6 and TRBJ2-1; 10 nucleotides align to TRBD2. Germline V gives CDR1 SGHVS, CDR2 FNYEAQ. Losses at the gene ends were 5 bases for V and 9 bases for J; bases not matched to a gene: 7. The CDR3 loop spans 14 amino acids. This CDR3 reads CASSPRTSGGEQFF. The CDR3, as DNA: TGTGCCAGCAGCCCCCGGACTAGCGGTGGTGAGCAGTTCTTC.

The chain couples TRBV7-9 to TRBJ2-3, with D hard to call. V gave up 5 bases and J gave up 5 bases, with 17 bases separating them. The V gene's germline CDR1 is SEHNR and CDR2 FQNEAQ (reference sequence). The CDR3 has 15 amino acids. The CDR3 reads CASSRAAGSGDTQYF. The CDR3 coding sequence is TGTGCCAGCAGCCGCGCGGCAGGATCCGGAGATACGCAGTATTTT. Variable domain in full (rest from reference TRBV7-9 and TRBJ2-3): DTGVSQNPRHKITKRGQNVTFRCDPISEHNRLYWYRQTLGQGPEFLTYFQNEAQLEKSRLLSDRFSAERPKGSFSTLEIQRTEQGDSAMYLCASSRAAGSGDTQYFGPGTRLTVL.